This note documents a single TCR beta chain sequence. This entry comes from a study of technical replicates of blood from a handful of donors. Clones were read by immunoSEQ multiplex PCR, and TCRdb kept only the in-frame ones, dropping some. The sample has 70,000 to 85,000 clones; approximately 97% are singletons. CDR1 LNHDA and CDR2 SQIVND come from the germline V gene (reference sequence). The CDR3 has 15 amino acids. V was shortened by 3 bases and J by 7 bases, with 15 bases between the two germline ends. The sequenced material came from T cells isolated from PBMCs. The source of this sequence is a human donor in good health. The chain employs TRBV19 and TRBJ1-4; D possibly corresponds to TRBD1 (5 bases). The CDR3 nucleotides are TGTGCCAGTAGTATTGGCGGGGGAATTCTTGAAAAACTGTTTTTT. Amino acids: CASSIGGGILEKLFF.